Shown below are 29 T cell receptor beta chains from a single sample sequenced in a study of circulating and synovial CD4+ cells in juvenile arthritis. Only in-frame clones appear in the TCRdb table, and some are missing; sequencing was by immunoSEQ multiplex PCR. The data show tens of thousands of clones, around 96% seen once. Sequencing was carried out using CD4+ T cells from blood. Receptors were obtained from a human donor with juvenile idiopathic arthritis.

V is TRBV5-5 and J is TRBJ1-1, with D possibly matching TRBD1 (5 bases). The germline V gene has CDR1 SGHKS and CDR2 YYEKEE (reference sequence). This CDR3 region has 12 residues. Trimming cost V 6 bases and J 7 bases, with 13 bases left between them. CDR3 region: CASIGARLEAFF. The CDR3, as DNA: TGTGCCAGCATAGGGGCCCGACTTGAAGCTTTCTTT.

The chain is built from TRBV19 and TRBJ1-3; TRBD1 matches 7 bases. The CDR3 covers 16 residues. Trimming removed 5 bases from V and 4 bases from J; junction bases left unmatched: 11. In germline, CDR1 is LNHDA, CDR2 SQIVND (reference sequence). CDR3 sequence (DNA): TGTGCCAGTAGTCGCCCACAGGGGAAGCAAGGAAACACCATATATTTT. Translation gives CASSRPQGKQGNTIYF.

The V call is TRBV4-3, the J call TRBJ2-1, with D possibly matching TRBD2 (6 bases). This CDR3 comprises 14 residues. The germline V gene encodes CDR1 LGHNA and CDR2 YSLEER. Trimming took 2 bases from V and 6 from J, leaving 11 bases between them. The CDR3 DNA reads as TGCGCCAGCAGCCAAATCTCGACTAGCAATGAGCAGTTCTTC. Translation gives CASSQISTSNEQFF.

This rearrangement joins TRBV28 to TRBJ1-2; a weak D match, TRBD1 (5 bases). Germline V gene sequence: CDR1 MDHEN, CDR2 SYDVKM. The CDR3 totals 14 residues. Trimming stripped 6 bases from V and 4 bases from J, with 15 bases between. The CDR3 spells CASRGRVNVYGYTF. The CDR3 DNA follows: TGTGCCAGCAGAGGCAGGGTAAACGTCTATGGCTACACCTTC.

The genes are TRBV7-9 and TRBJ2-7; 7 nucleotides agree with TRBD1. The J segment lost 2 bases and the V segment lost 5 bases, leaving 6 bases of the junction unmatched. CDR1 is SEHNR, CDR2 FQNEAQ, per germline (reference sequence). This CDR3 spans 14 amino acids. The CDR3 DNA follows: TGTGCCAGCAGCCACAACAGGGGCCCCTACGAGCAGTACTTC. Protein sequence: CASSHNRGPYEQYF.

This chain joins TRBV19 and TRBJ1-2, with D possibly being TRBD1 (5 bases). The CDR3 runs to 13 residues. Trimming took off 3 bases at V and 0 bases at J, with 5 bases between the two ends. From germline, CDR1 is LNHDA and CDR2 SQIVND (reference sequence). The CDR3 region has the DNA TGTGCCAGTAGTATGGACACTAACTATGGCTACACCTTC. Its protein is CASSMDTNYGYTF. Full variable domain (rest looked up from reference TRBV19 and TRBJ1-2): DGGITQSPKYLFRKEGQNVTLSCEQNLNHDAMYWYRQDPGQGLRLIYYSQIVNDFQKGDIAEGYSVSREKKESFPLTVTSAQKNPTAFYLCASSMDTNYGYTFGSGTRLTVV.

The chain couples TRBV28 to TRBJ1-3; tentatively, D is TRBD1 (5 bases). The CDR3 length is 15 residues. The germline CDR1 and CDR2 sequences are MDHEN and SYDVKM. The V gene lost 5 bases and the J gene lost 0 bases, with 11 bases spanning the gap. The CDR3 coding sequence is TGTGCCAGCAGTCTAGGGGTTTCCTCTGGAAACACCATATATTTT. Amino acid sequence: CASSLGVSSGNTIYF.

Remarks on this clone: One end of the junction does not line up with germline, which may come from a read error. The rearrangement joins TRBV5-4 to TRBJ1-2; 9 bases are a match to TRBD1. The CDR3 sequence is 17 residues long. Per the germline V gene, CDR1 is SGHNT and CDR2 is YYREEE (reference sequence). The DNA of the CDR3 is TGTGCCAGCAGCCGTTCGCGACAGGGGGAGAATAACTATGGCTACCCCTTC. Translation: CASSRSRQGENNYGYPF.

The chain employs TRBV19 and TRBJ1-5; D is perhaps TRBD1 (5 bases). Germline V lookup: CDR1 LNHDA, CDR2 SQIVND (reference sequence). Trimming took 4 bases from V and 9 from J, leaving 16 bases between them. The CDR3 loop spans 14 amino acids. The CDR3 DNA sequence: TGTGCCAGTAGTACCGAGTGGGACTACTCGCCCCAGCATTTT. Its protein is CASSTEWDYSPQHF. The full variable domain, its missing parts supplied by reference TRBV19 and TRBJ1-5, is DGGITQSPKYLFRKEGQNVTLSCEQNLNHDAMYWYRQDPGQGLRLIYYSQIVNDFQKGDIAEGYSVSREKKESFPLTVTSAQKNPTAFYLCASSTEWDYSPQHFGDGTRLSIL.

The gene calls are TRBV7-2 and TRBJ2-5; 9 bases are a match to TRBD2. V dropped 5 bases and J dropped 2; count of bases not matched to a gene: 9. Germline assignment: CDR1 SGHTA and CDR2 FQGNSA. This CDR3 spans 16 amino acids. Written as DNA, the CDR3 is TGTGCCAGCAGCCGACAAGCGGGAGGAGGGCAAGAGACCCAGTACTTC. Translation gives CASSRQAGGGQETQYF.

V and J are TRBV11-2 and TRBJ1-2; tentative D call: TRBD1 (6 bases). The CDR3 has 17 residues. Germline loops: CDR1 SGHAT, CDR2 FQNNGV. The V end was cut by 5 bases, the J end by 5 bases, with 24 bases between. The CDR3 region has the DNA TGTGCCAGCAGCCGACCATCGTGGGGGCCCAGGAGGTATGGCTACACCTTC. Translating gives CASSRPSWGPRRYGYTF.

The chain uses TRBV30 and TRBJ1-5; D remains ambiguous. The V gene's germline CDR1 is GTSNPN and CDR2 SVGIG (reference sequence). The CDR3 has 13 residues. Trimming removed 0 bases from V and 6 bases from J, with 9 bases in between. The CDR3 DNA is TGTGCCTGGAGTGTAAAGGCGGTTCAGCCCCAGCATTTT. This encodes CAWSVKAVQPQHF.

The CDR3 DNA follows: TGTGCCAGCAGCCCCTCGGTGGACAGGGGGCCGGGCTATGGCTACACCTTC. Protein: CASSPSVDRGPGYGYTF. The chain carries TRBV7-2 and TRBJ1-2; 11 nucleotides align to TRBD1. From germline, CDR1 is SGHTA and CDR2 FQGNSA. V lost 5 bases and J lost 4; bases outside the gene matches: 12. The CDR3 length is 17 residues. The variable domain in full, with the rest retrieved from reference TRBV7-2 and TRBJ1-2, is GAGVSQSPSNKVTEKGKDVELRCDPISGHTALYWYRQSLGQGLEFLIYFQGNSAPDKSGLPSDRFSAERTGGSVSTLTIQRTQQEDSAVYLCASSPSVDRGPGYGYTFGSGTRLTVV.

V usage is TRBV28 and J usage is TRBJ1-1; D is uncertain. There are 18 residues in the CDR3. The ends were cut back, 5 bases at V and 0 bases at J, with 22 bases in the middle. Germline CDR1 is MDHEN and CDR2 is SYDVKM. CDR3 nucleotide sequence: TGTGCCAGCAGTCCCCATCCCCTGAGGTTGAGGATGAACACTGAAGCTTTCTTT. Encoded protein: CASSPHPLRLRMNTEAFF. The variable domain in full, completed from reference TRBV28 and TRBJ1-1, reads DVKVTQSSRYLVKRTGEKVFLECVQDMDHENMFWYRQDPGLGLRLIYFSYDVKMKEKGDIPEGYSVSREKKERFSLILESASTNQTSMYLCASSPHPLRLRMNTEAFFGQGTRLTVV.

V gene TRBV5-6 combines with J gene TRBJ2-1; 12 nucleotides match TRBD2. Germline assignment: CDR1 SGHDT and CDR2 YYEEEE. The CDR3 extends over 15 amino acids. Trimming removed 5 bases from V and 4 bases from J; junction bases left unmatched: 4. The CDR3 region is CASRLAGGNYNEQFF. CDR3 DNA sequence: TGTGCCAGCAGACTAGCGGGGGGCAATTACAATGAGCAGTTCTTC.

The chain recombines TRBV5-5 with TRBJ1-2; 7 positions agree with TRBD1. Germline loops: CDR1 SGHKS, CDR2 YYEKEE (reference sequence). J lost 4 bases, V lost 4 bases, and 4 bases had no gene match. The CDR3 has 13 amino acids. The DNA for the CDR3 is TGTGCCAGCAGCCCAGGGACAGTCTATGGCTACACCTTC. Protein: CASSPGTVYGYTF.

This sequence joins TRBV7-2 and TRBJ2-1; 8 bases map to TRBD2. J was trimmed by 0 bases and V by 3 bases; bases with no gene match: 13. Germline V gene lookup returns CDR1 SGHTA and CDR2 FQGNSA. This CDR3 is built from 19 residues. This CDR3 is CASSLGLGAGGGSYNEQFF. As DNA, the CDR3 is TGTGCCAGCAGCTTGGGCCTTGGGGCGGGGGGCGGCTCCTACAATGAGCAGTTCTTC.

This clone showed up just a few times. This sequence joins TRBV9 and TRBJ1-1; D call uncertain. Between the trimmed V and J ends, which lost 0 bases and 4 bases, there was a span of 10 bases. CDR3 length: 14 residues. Germline-derived CDR1 and CDR2 are SGDLS and YYNGEE. The CDR3 region is CASSVGTEGTEAFF. In nucleotides, the CDR3 is TGTGCCAGCAGCGTAGGCACAGAGGGCACTGAAGCTTTCTTT. Variable domain in full (rest from reference TRBV9 and TRBJ1-1): DSGVTQTPKHLITATGQRVTLRCSPRSGDLSVYWYQQSLDQGLQFLIQYYNGEERAKGNILERFSAQQFPDLHSELNLSSLELGDSALYFCASSVGTEGTEAFFGQGTRLTVV.

The chain joins TRBV30 to TRBJ2-1; 8 nucleotides match TRBD2. Per the germline V gene, CDR1 is GTSNPN and CDR2 is SVGIG (reference sequence). The CDR3 sequence is 15 residues long. V lost 1 base to trimming and J lost 5 bases; unmatched junction nucleotides: 7. CDR3 DNA: TGTGCCTGGAGTGAAGTGGTAGCGGGGAACAATGAGCAGTTCTTC. The encoded protein is CAWSEVVAGNNEQFF.

The chain recombines TRBV10-3 with TRBJ1-5; D is unclear. The CDR3 totals 15 residues. Trimming cost V 3 bases and J 9 bases, with 18 bases left between them. Germline V CDR1 and CDR2: ENHRY, SYGVKD. The CDR3 sequence: CAISDPISDSRPQHF. The CDR3 DNA is TGTGCCATCAGTGATCCAATTTCAGATTCTCGGCCCCAGCATTTT.

The chain recombines TRBV19 with TRBJ2-1, with 9 bases aligning to TRBD2. CDR1 and CDR2 (germline): LNHDA, SQIVND (reference sequence). This CDR3 is built from 13 residues. Trimming cost V 7 bases and J 7 bases; bases outside gene matches: 5. The DNA for the CDR3 is TGTGCCAGTAATGGCGGGGGGGCAAATGAGCAGTTCTTC. Its protein is CASNGGGANEQFF. Variable domain in full (rest from reference TRBV19 and TRBJ2-1): DGGITQSPKYLFRKEGQNVTLSCEQNLNHDAMYWYRQDPGQGLRLIYYSQIVNDFQKGDIAEGYSVSREKKESFPLTVTSAQKNPTAFYLCASNGGGANEQFFGPGTRLTVL.

The rearrangement links TRBV18 to TRBJ1-1, with D uncertain. Trimming removed 1 base at V and 2 bases at J, with 23 bases between. This CDR3 is built from 19 residues. CDR1 KGHSH and CDR2 LQKENI come from the germline V gene. CDR3 DNA sequence: TGTGCCAGCTCACCACTCACTCTTACTCTGACGGAGTTAAACACTGAAGCTTTCTTT. This sequence encodes CASSPLTLTLTELNTEAFF.

The V and J genes are TRBV28 and TRBJ2-7, with D perhaps TRBD1 (5 bases). This CDR3 has 14 amino acids. Germline V CDR1 and CDR2: MDHEN, SYDVKM. With 10 bases removed from V and 4 bases from J, the gap between germline ends came to 20 bases. This chain's CDR3 is CATARAGIRYEQYF. CDR3 bases: TGTGCCACCGCTAGGGCAGGGATACGATACGAGCAGTACTTC.

This clone has just one count. The J gene is TRBJ2-1, the V gene TRBV6-5; 9 bases agree with TRBD2. J gave up 10 bases and V 2 bases, and 6 bases lay outside the gene matches. This CDR3 spans 14 amino acids. Germline values: CDR1 MNHEY, CDR2 SVGAGI. CDR3 loop: CASSYMGGRVEQFF. The CDR3 DNA is TGTGCCAGCAGTTACATGGGCGGGAGGGTAGAGCAGTTCTTC.

This chain joins TRBV27 and TRBJ2-7; 8 nucleotides align to TRBD2. The ends lost 2 bases at V and 1 base at J; junction bases unmatched: 4. CDR1 MNHEY and CDR2 SMNVEV come from the germline V gene (reference sequence). CDR3 length equals 15 residues. CDR3 in amino acids: CASSLSGSGSYEQYF. CDR3 DNA: TGTGCCAGCAGTTTAAGCGGGAGCGGGTCCTACGAGCAGTACTTC.

This chain connects TRBV19 to TRBJ1-1, with 7 bases matching TRBD1. Unmatched junction bases numbered 6, after V lost 1 base and J lost 1 base. This CDR3 contains 16 residues. Germline V CDR1 and CDR2: LNHDA, SQIVND (reference sequence). CDR3 nucleotide sequence: TGTGCCAGTAGTATAGGGTTAGACAGGGCGAACACTGAAGCTTTCTTT. Its protein is CASSIGLDRANTEAFF.

About this clone: One junction end disagrees with the germline gene, perhaps due to a read error. The chain recombines TRBV19 with TRBJ1-5; 8 nucleotides line up with TRBD1. The CDR3 is 12 residues long. CDR1 is LNHDA and CDR2 is SQIVND in the germline V gene (reference sequence). This CDR3 reads CASSKGTGDMDF. The DNA for the CDR3 is TGTGCCAGTAGTAAGGGGACAGGTGACATGGATTTT.

The chain has TRBV7-9 and TRBJ2-1, with a tentative D call TRBD2 (6 bases). V was cut by 6 bases and J by 1 base, with 22 bases left in between. The CDR3 has 18 residues. The germline V gene encodes CDR1 SEHNR and CDR2 FQNEAQ (reference sequence). The CDR3 DNA follows: TGTGCCAGCAGATCCAAATCGCGGGTCGGGGGTTCCTACAATGAGCAGTTCTTC. Protein sequence: CASRSKSRVGGSYNEQFF.

The J gene is TRBJ1-2, the V gene TRBV28, with D possibly matching TRBD1 (6 bases). V lost 6 bases, J lost 10 bases, and 18 bases lay in between. Per the germline V gene, CDR1 is MDHEN and CDR2 is SYDVKM. The CDR3 has 13 amino acids. The CDR3 protein is CASRQRGGLLYTF. CDR3 DNA: TGTGCCAGCAGACAAAGGGGGGGTTTGCTCTACACCTTC.